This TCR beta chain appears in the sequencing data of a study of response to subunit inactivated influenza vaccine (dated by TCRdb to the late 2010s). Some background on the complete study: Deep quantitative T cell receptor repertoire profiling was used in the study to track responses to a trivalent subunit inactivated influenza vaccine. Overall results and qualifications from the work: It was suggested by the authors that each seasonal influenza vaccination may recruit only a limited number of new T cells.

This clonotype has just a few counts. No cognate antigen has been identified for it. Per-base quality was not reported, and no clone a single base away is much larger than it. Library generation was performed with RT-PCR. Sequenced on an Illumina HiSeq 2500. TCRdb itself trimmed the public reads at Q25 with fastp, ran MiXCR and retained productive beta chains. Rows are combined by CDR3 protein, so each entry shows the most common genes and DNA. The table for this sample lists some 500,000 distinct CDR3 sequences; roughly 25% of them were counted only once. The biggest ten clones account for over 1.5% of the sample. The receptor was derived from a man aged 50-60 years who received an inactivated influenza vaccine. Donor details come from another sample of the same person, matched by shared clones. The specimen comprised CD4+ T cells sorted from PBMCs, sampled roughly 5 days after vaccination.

The DNA sequence is TGTGCCAGAGACAGGGGGATTTACTACAATGAGCAGTTCTTC. Protein translation: CARDRGIYYNEQFF. The chain is encoded by TRBV12-3 or TRBV12-4 joined to TRBJ2-1; 9 central bases correspond to TRBD1. Trimmed from V: 9 bases; trimmed from J: 3 bases; junction bases lacking a gene match: 6. The CDR3 runs 14 residues from the cysteine to the phenylalanine. The kept DNA is CDR3 alone, 42 bases in frame from the first base.